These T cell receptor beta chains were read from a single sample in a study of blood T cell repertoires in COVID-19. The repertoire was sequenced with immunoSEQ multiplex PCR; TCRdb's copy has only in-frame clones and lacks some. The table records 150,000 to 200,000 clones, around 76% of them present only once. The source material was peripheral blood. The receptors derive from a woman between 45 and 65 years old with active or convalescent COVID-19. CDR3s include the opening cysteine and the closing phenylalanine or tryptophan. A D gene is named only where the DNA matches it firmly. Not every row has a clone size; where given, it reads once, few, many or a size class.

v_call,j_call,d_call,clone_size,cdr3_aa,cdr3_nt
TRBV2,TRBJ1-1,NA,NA,CASIGGLGAFF,TGTGCCAGCATCGGGGGGTTGGGAGCTTTCTTT
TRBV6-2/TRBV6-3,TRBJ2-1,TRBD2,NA,CASSKLAGNPLTQFF,TGTGCCAGCAGTAAACTAGCGGGAAACCCACTGACGCAGTTCTTC
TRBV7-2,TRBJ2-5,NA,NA,CASSSSYGKETQYF,TGTGCCAGCAGCTCTTCCTACGGGAAAGAGACCCAGTACTTC
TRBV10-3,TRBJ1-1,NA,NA,CAISEWGVGEAFF,TGTGCCATCAGTGAGTGGGGAGTAGGTGAAGCTTTCTTT
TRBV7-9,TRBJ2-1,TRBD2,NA,CASSLGASGYNEQFF,TGTGCCAGCAGCCTAGGTGCTAGCGGGTACAATGAGCAGTTCTTC
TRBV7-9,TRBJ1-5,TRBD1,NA,CASSLVNLRDRGNQPQHF,TGTGCCAGCAGCTTAGTGAATCTTCGGGACAGGGGAAATCAGCCCCAGCATTTT
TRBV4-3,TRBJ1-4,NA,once,CASSQENSSGEKLFF,TGCGCCAGCAGCCAAGAAAACAGTTCTGGTGAAAAACTGTTTTTT
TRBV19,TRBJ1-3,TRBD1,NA,CASRQGSSGNTIYF,TGTGCCAGCCGACAGGGGAGCTCTGGAAACACCATATATTTT
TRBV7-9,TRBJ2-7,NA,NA,CASSHGGGDVYEQYF,TGTGCCAGCAGCCACGGAGGAGGGGATGTTTACGAGCAGTACTTC
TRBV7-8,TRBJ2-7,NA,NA,CASSLAVGPYEQYF,TGTGCCAGCAGCTTAGCGGTCGGTCCCTACGAGCAGTACTTC
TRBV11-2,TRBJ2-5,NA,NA,CASSYEGRNQETQYF,TGTGCCAGCAGCTACGAGGGGAGGAACCAAGAGACCCAGTACTTC
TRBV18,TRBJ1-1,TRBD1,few,CASSPRTGGRSAEAFF,TGTGCCAGCTCACCGAGGACAGGGGGCAGATCAGCTGAAGCTTTCTTT
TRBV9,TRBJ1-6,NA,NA,CASSVEGGNNSPLHF,TGTGCCAGCAGCGTAGAGGGAGGGAACAATTCACCCCTCCACTTT
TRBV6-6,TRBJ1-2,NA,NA,CASRYQGYGYTF,TGTGCCAGCAGATACCAGGGGTATGGCTACACCTTC
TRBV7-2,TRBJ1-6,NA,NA,CASSTSTGVNSPLHF,TGTGCCAGCAGCACGTCGACGGGAGTTAATTCACCCCTCCACTTT
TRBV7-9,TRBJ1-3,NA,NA,CASSFYSTGRRSSGNTIYF,TGTGCCAGCAGCTTTTACTCTACCGGGAGAAGAAGCTCTGGAAACACCATATATTTT
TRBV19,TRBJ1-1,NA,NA,CATTTIPRGTEAFF,TGTGCCACCACCACAATACCAAGGGGCACTGAAGCTTTCTTT
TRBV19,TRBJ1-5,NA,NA,CASTKDRSPNQPQHF,TGTGCCAGTACCAAGGACAGATCCCCAAATCAGCCCCAGCATTTT
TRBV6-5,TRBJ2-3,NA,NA,CASSYDGGHTDTQYF,TGTGCCAGCAGTTACGATGGCGGGCACACAGATACGCAGTATTTT
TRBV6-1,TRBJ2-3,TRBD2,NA,CASSESGGGRAQYF,TGTGCCAGCAGTGAATCCGGGGGGGGCAGGGCGCAGTATTTT
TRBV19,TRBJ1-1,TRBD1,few,CASKSNRKGGIEAFF,TGTGCCAGTAAGTCGAACCGAAAAGGGGGCATTGAAGCTTTCTTT
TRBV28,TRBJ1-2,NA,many,CASSHRYGYTF,TGTGCCAGCAGTCACAGATATGGCTACACCTTC
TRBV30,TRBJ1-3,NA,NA,CAWTIRNTIYF,TGTGCCTGGACCATTCGAAACACCATATATTTT
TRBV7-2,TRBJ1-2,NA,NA,CASSLGSYGGDGYTF,TGTGCCAGCAGCTTAGGCTCGTATGGGGGGGATGGCTACACCTTC
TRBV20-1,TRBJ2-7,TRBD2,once,CSARETRGEYF,TGCAGTGCTAGAGAAACCCGGGGGGAGTACTTC
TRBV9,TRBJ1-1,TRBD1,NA,CASSVGTGGTEAFF,TGTGCCAGCAGCGTAGGGACAGGGGGCACTGAAGCTTTCTTT
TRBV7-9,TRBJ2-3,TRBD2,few,CASSSGGARTDTQYF,TGTGCCAGCAGCTCGGGGGGGGCCCGCACAGATACGCAGTATTTT
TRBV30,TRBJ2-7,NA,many,CAWNTGFGSYEQYF,TGTGCCTGGAACACAGGTTTTGGGTCCTACGAGCAGTACTTC
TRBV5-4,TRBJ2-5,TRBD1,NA,CASSQDRELETQYF,TGTGCCAGCAGCCAAGACAGGGAGCTGGAGACCCAGTACTTC
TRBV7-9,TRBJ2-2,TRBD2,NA,CASSLMKAGTGELFF,TGTGCCAGCAGCCTAATGAAAGCGGGAACCGGGGAGCTGTTTTTT
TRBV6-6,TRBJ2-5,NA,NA,CASSYSGETQYF,TGTGCCAGCAGTTACTCCGGTGAGACCCAGTACTTC
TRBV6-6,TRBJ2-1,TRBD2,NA,CASRGPTSGGYNEQFF,TGTGCCAGCAGGGGCCCGACTAGCGGGGGGTACAATGAGCAGTTCTTC
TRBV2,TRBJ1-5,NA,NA,CASSEQFISNQPQHF,TGTGCCAGCAGTGAACAGTTTATTAGCAATCAGCCCCAGCATTTT
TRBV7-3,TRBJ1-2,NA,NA,CASSPTRDSRGYTF,TGTGCCAGCAGCCCTACCCGGGATTCTCGGGGCTACACCTTC
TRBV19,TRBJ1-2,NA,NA,CASSTGQSPYGYTF,TGTGCCAGTAGTACAGGACAAAGCCCCTATGGCTACACCTTC
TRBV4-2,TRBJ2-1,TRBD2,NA,CASSQALAGSYNEQFF,TGTGCCAGCAGCCAAGCCCTAGCGGGATCCTACAATGAGCAGTTCTTC
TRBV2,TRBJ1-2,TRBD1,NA,CASRVQGAKGGYTF,TGTGCCAGCAGGGTACAGGGGGCGAAGGGTGGCTACACCTTC
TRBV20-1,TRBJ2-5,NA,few,CSAYLQETQYF,TGCAGTGCTTACTTGCAAGAGACCCAGTACTTC
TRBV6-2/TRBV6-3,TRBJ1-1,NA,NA,CASSFNRVLTEAFF,TGTGCCAGCAGTTTCAACAGGGTTTTGACTGAAGCTTTCTTT
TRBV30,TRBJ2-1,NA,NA,CAWSSGEYNEQFF,TGTGCCTGGAGTTCAGGGGAATACAATGAGCAGTTCTTC
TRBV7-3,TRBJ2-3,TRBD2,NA,CASSLSGRTDTQYF,TGTGCCAGCAGCTTGAGCGGGAGAACAGATACGCAGTATTTT
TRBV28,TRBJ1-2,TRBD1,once,CASSPGTGGYGYTF,TGTGCCAGCAGTCCAGGGACAGGGGGCTATGGCTACACCTTC
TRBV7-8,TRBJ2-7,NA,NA,CASSLERTDYEQYF,TGTGCCAGCAGCTTAGAGAGGACTGACTACGAGCAGTACTTC
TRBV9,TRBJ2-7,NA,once,CASSVGTHYEQYF,TGTGCCAGCAGCGTCGGGACTCACTACGAGCAGTACTTC
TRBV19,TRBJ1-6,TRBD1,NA,CASTDGQGKPLHF,TGTGCCAGTACCGACGGACAGGGTAAACCCCTCCACTTT
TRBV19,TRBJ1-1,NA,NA,CASSTHSKTGMNTEAFF,TGTGCCAGTAGTACCCATTCTAAGACAGGAATGAACACTGAAGCTTTCTTT
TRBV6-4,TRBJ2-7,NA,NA,CARIGTHIYEQYF,TGTGCCAGGATCGGGACACATATCTACGAGCAGTACTTC
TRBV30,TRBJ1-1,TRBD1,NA,CAWSRDSFMNTEAFF,TGTGCCTGGAGTCGGGACAGCTTCATGAACACTGAAGCTTTCTTT
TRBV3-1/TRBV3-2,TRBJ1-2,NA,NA,CASSPLTGENGYTF,TGTGCCAGCAGCCCCCTAACGGGTGAAAATGGCTACACCTTC
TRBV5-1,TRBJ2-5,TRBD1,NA,CASQRDREETQYF,TGCGCCAGTCAGAGGGACAGGGAAGAGACCCAGTACTTC
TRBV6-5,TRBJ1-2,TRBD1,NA,CAARDRGLGYTF,TGTGCCGCTAGGGACAGGGGGCTTGGCTACACCTTC
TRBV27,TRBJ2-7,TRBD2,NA,CASSPQLAGNYEQYF,TGTGCCAGCAGTCCACAACTAGCGGGGAACTACGAGCAGTACTTC
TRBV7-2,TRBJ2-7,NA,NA,CASSFRTGYEQYF,TGTGCCAGCAGCTTCAGGACTGGCTACGAGCAGTACTTC
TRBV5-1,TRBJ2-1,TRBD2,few,CASSLAGADYNEQFF,TGCGCCAGCAGCTTAGCGGGGGCGGATTACAATGAGCAGTTCTTC
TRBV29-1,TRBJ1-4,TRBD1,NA,CSAGDRANEKLFF,TGCAGCGCCGGAGACAGGGCTAATGAAAAACTGTTTTTT
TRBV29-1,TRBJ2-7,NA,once,CSVEGHSYEQYF,TGCAGCGTTGAAGGTCACTCCTACGAGCAGTACTTC